The clone carrying this T cell receptor beta chain has ten or more counts. The antigen is unknown. This entry belongs to a study of T cells after yellow fever vaccination. At the level of the study: For low cell numbers, libraries were made with SMART-Seq v4 Ultra Low Input.

One entry per CDR3 protein results from TCRdb running MiXCR on the 5' RACE reads. The sample lists 150,000 or so distinct CDR3 sequences, approximately 6.6% occurring once. The CDR3 has 16 amino acids. Trimming took 7 bases from V and 0 from J, leaving 17 bases between them. Whole-study results and caveats: The booster response re-showed most primary clones: approximately 95% CD4, more than 80% CD8. It was a weaker secondary response, yet one that peaked faster, at day 5 versus 15.

This receptor was identified in a man aged 30 to 45 who received the YFV17D yellow fever vaccine. The rearrangement uses TRBV12-3 or TRBV12-4 and TRBJ2-3; possibly TRBD2 for D (5 bases). The sample in question was CD4+ T cells sorted from PBMCs, obtained 10 days after the yellow fever booster vaccination. The CDR3 nucleotides read TGTGCCAGCACTGATCCCGGAGGTGGTAGCACAGATACGCAGTATTTT. It translates to CASTDPGGGSTDTQYF.